A single T cell receptor beta chain is shown here with its context. It lacks a known antigen. Base-call qualities are not available, and no considerably larger clone is one nucleotide away. The immunoSEQ Assay, a bias-controlled multiplex PCR, was used to amplify TCRbeta CDR3 regions from genomic DNA. Concerning the study's data processing: Nucleated cell counts per sample were estimated from amplification of reference gene primers within the assay. To quantify the absolute abundance of each unique TCRbeta CDR3 rearrangement, sequence reads were collapsed and filtered. For each sample, productive Simpson clonality was calculated by taking the square root of Simpson's diversity index across productive rearrangements. What TCRdb holds here is the immuneACCESS table cut down to in-frame rearrangements. Part of the clones is not present; checked against another copy, under half of the missing clones reflect an unresolved V gene, and the others are unexplained. Clone size and the V and J calls come from that table; the DNA yielded D and trimming. This sample lists around 220,000 clones; about 90% were detected once. Roughly 14% of the sample is held by the ten biggest clonotypes.

This record comes from a study of blood T cell repertoires in COVID-19 (dated by TCRdb to the early 2020s). A note on the overall study: Samples covering the acute and convalescent phases of COVID-19 were provided by collaborators in the United States, Italy and Spain. HLA class I and class II types, where available, came from metadata supplied by the sample provider rather than from assay-based typing. The repertoires were made available in a free public database intended to serve as a resource for research on the immune response to SARS-CoV-2. The sample metadata nearly always contained a de-identified subject ID, COVID-19 status, age in years and sex. Samples were obtained from the ongoing ImmuneRACE study (first 160 participants) and from some 1,300 subjects provided by 6 global collaborators. Deeply sampled blood TCRbeta repertoires from subjects exposed to, actively infected with, or recovered from COVID-19 were included in the dataset. The material from the prospective study consisted of cDNA or gDNA derived from T cells, B-cell-depleted T cells, or PBMCs.

In the prospective study, participants were roughly 18 to 100 years old, resided in around 25 geographic areas of the United States, and were enrolled through a virtual design. In the prospective study, cohorts were assigned on the basis of participant-reported clinical history obtained from a screening survey and a study questionnaire. Mobile phlebotomists in the prospective study collected whole blood, serum and a nasopharyngeal or oropharyngeal swab from every participant. Over a 2-month period, participants in the prospective study had the option of providing additional blood draws and questionnaires. Prospective study blood samples were shipped either frozen or at room temperature before DNA extraction. Taken from cysteine to phenylalanine, the CDR3 has 12 residues. The entry retains the CDR3 DNA only, 36 bases that are in frame from base 1. CDR1 and CDR2 (SGHVS, FNYEAQ) derive from the germline V gene. V gives up 5 bases and J gives up 3 bases, and the segment between their germline ends measures 5 bases.

What the research found in general, with its limitations: The quantity of clinical and demographic metadata differed by source and by participant and was supplied without curation.

This receptor was obtained from a woman aged 45-59 years with acute COVID-19. The chain is assembled from TRBV7-6 and TRBJ2-1, with TRBD2 perhaps the D gene, on 5 matching bases. Sequenced: PBMCs or T cells enriched from blood (not recorded which). CDR3 reads: CASSRDYNEQFF. The nucleotide sequence reads TGTGCCAGCAGCCGGGACTACAATGAGCAGTTCTTC.